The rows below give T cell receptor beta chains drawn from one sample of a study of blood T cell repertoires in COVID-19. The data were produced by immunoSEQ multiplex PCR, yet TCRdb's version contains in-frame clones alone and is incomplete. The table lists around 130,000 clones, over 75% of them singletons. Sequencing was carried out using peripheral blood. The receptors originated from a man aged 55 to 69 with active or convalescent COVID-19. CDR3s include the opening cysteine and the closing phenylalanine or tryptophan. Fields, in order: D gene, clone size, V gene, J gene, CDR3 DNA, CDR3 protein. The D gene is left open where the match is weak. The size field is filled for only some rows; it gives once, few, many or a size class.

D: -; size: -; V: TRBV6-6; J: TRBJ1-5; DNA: TGTGCCAGCCACCTAGGAGAGGGGAGGGGCAATCAGCCCCAGCATTTT; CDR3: CASHLGEGRGNQPQHF
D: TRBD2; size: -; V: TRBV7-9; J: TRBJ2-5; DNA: TGTGCCAGCAGCTCCCGGGTGGCTAGCGGGATGGAGACCCAGTACTTC; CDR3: CASSSRVASGMETQYF
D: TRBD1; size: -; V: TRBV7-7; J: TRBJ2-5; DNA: TGTGCCACCTCGGACAGGGCGCTCCAAGAGACCCAGTACTTC; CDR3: CATSDRALQETQYF
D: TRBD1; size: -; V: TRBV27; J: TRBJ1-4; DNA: TGTGCCAGCAAGTATCGGGACAGGGTGATGGAAAAACTGTTTTTT; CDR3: CASKYRDRVMEKLFF
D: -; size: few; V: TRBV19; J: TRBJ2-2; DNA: TGTGCCAGTAGTCTCTCGGTAGCAGATCCCGGGGAGCTGTTTTTT; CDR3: CASSLSVADPGELFF
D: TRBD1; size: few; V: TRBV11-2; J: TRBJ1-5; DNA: TGTGCCAGCAGCCCCGGGACAGGGTACCGCAATCAGCCCCAGCATTTT; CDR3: CASSPGTGYRNQPQHF
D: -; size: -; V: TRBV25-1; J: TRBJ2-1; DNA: TGTGCCAGCAGCGGACTGTCCTACTACAATGAGCAGTTCTTC; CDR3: CASSGLSYYNEQFF
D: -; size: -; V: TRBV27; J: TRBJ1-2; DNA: TGTGCCGGGGAGACGGTGAACAGGGTGCAAGGCTACACCTTC; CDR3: CAGETVNRVQGYTF
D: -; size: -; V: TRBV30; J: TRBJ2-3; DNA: TGTGCCTGGAGTGCCGGGGATACGCAGTATTTT; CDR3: CAWSAGDTQYF
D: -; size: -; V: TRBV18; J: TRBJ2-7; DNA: TGTGCCAGCTCACCACCCCCCTCGACAGGAACGGAGCAGTACTTC; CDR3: CASSPPPSTGTEQYF
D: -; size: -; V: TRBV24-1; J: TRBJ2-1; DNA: TGTGCCACCAGTGCTCTGACTAGTGTAGCCTACAATGAGCAGTTCTTC; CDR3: CATSALTSVAYNEQFF
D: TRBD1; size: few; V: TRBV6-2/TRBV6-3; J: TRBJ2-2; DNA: TGTGCCAGCAGCCTCCCAGACAGGGGTTCCACCGGGGAGCTGTTTTTT; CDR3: CASSLPDRGSTGELFF
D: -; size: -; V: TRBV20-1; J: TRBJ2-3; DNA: TGCAGTGCTAGCCTCGGGGATACGCAGTATTTT; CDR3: CSASLGDTQYF
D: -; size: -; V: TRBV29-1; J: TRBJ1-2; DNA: TGCAGCGTTGCTACACAGGGTAGATGGGGCTACACCTTC; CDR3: CSVATQGRWGYTF
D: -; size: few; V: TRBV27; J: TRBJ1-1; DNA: TGTGCCAGCAGTTTAAAGTCACGGCCCGGGTTTGTCACTGAAGCTTTCTTT; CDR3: CASSLKSRPGFVTEAFF
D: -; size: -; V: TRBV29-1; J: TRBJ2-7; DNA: TGCAGCGTTGAGGCGAACGCGAGATTCCACAGGATCCCCTACGAGCAGTACTTC; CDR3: CSVEANARFHRIPYEQYF
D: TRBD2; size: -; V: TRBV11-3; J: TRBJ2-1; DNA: TGTGCCAGCAGCGCAGGACTAGCGGGAGATGAGCAGTTCTTC; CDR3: CASSAGLAGDEQFF
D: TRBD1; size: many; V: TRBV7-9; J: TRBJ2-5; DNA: TGTGCCAGCGAAATGCCAGGGGACAGACGGACCCAGTACTTC; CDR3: CASEMPGDRRTQYF
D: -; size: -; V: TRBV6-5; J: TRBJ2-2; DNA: TGTGCCAGCAGTCAGTACCAAATCACCGGGGAGCTGTTTTTT; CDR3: CASSQYQITGELFF
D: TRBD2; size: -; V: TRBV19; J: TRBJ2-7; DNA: TGTGCCAGTAGTATAACTAGCGGGAGGGTGAACTACGAGCAGTACTTC; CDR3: CASSITSGRVNYEQYF
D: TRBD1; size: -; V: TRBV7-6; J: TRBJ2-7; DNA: TGTGCCAGCAGCTTACAGGGACAGGGGTCCCGCGAGCAGTACTTC; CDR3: CASSLQGQGSREQYF
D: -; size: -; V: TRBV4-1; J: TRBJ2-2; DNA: TGCGCCAGCAGCCAAGGCCAGGGGTTAGGCGGGGAGCTGTTTTTT; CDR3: CASSQGQGLGGELFF
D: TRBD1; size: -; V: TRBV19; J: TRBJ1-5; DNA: TGTGCCAGTAGTACCTCCAACACAGGGGGTGGTCAGCCCCAGCATTTT; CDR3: CASSTSNTGGGQPQHF
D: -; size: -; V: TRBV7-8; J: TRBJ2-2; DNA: TGTGCCAGCAGCAAAAGCGGGTCCGGGGAGCTGTTTTTT; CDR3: CASSKSGSGELFF
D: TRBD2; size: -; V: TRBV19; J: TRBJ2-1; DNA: TGTGCCAGTACGTCGGTAGCGGGGTACAATGAGCAGTTCTTC; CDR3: CASTSVAGYNEQFF
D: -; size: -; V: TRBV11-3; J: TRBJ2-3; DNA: TGTGCCAGCAGCTTAGGTGGAGGGAGAGAAACAGATACGCAGTATTTT; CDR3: CASSLGGGRETDTQYF
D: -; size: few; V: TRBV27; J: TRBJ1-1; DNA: TGTGCCAGCAGTTTATTTTCCGCAGGGAACACTGAAGCTTTCTTT; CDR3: CASSLFSAGNTEAFF
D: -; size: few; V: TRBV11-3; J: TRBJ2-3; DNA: TGTGCCAGCAGCTTTAGACCCGGGTCGTCGGATACGCAGTATTTT; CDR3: CASSFRPGSSDTQYF
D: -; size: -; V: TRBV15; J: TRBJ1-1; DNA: TGTGCCACCAGCAGTACAGGGAACACTGAAGCTTTCTTT; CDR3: CATSSTGNTEAFF
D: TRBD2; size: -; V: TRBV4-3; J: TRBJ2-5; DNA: TGCGCCAGCAGCCCCCTTGGACTAGTTGTTGATGAGACCCAGTACTTC; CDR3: CASSPLGLVVDETQYF
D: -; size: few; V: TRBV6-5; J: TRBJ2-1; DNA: TGTGCCAGCAGTCGGTCGAGCGGATACAATGAGCAGTTCTTC; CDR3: CASSRSSGYNEQFF
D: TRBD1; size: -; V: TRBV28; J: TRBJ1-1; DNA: TGTGCCAGCAGTTTGCTGTTGGCAGGGGGTAATACTGAAGCTTTCTTT; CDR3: CASSLLLAGGNTEAFF
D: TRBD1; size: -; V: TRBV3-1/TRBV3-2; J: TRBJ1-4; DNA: TGTGCCAGCAGCCGGATCGGACAGGGGATTGCAACTAATGAAAAACTGTTTTTT; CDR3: CASSRIGQGIATNEKLFF
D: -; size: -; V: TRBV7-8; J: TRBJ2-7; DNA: TGTGCCAGCAGCCTTGGGGGGAGGACCGAGCAGTACTTC; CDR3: CASSLGGRTEQYF
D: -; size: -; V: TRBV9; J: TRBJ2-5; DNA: TGTGCCAGCAGCCGCTCCCGAAGTGGGGGGCAAGAGACCCAGTACTTC; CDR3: CASSRSRSGGQETQYF
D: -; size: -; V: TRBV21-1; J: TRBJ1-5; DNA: TGTGCCAGCAGGAGGCGACAGGTCAACCAGCAGCCCCAGCATTTT; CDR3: CASRRRQVNQQPQHF
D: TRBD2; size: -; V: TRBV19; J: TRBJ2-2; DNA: TGTGCCAGTAGTATAGAGAGTGGGGGGGTCGGGAGCACCGGGGAGCTGTTTTTT; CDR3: CASSIESGGVGSTGELFF
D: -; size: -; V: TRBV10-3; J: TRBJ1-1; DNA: TGTGCCATAAAGGGGGTCGTGAACACTGAAGCTTTCTTT; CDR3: CAIKGVVNTEAFF
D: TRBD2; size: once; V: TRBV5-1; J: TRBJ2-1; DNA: TGCGCCAGCAGCTTGGGACTAGCGGGAGGAGATGAGCAGTTCTTC; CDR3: CASSLGLAGGDEQFF
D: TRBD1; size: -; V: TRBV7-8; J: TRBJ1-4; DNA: TGTGCCAGCAGCTTAGGGGACAGCTCTGAAAAACTGTTTTTT; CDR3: CASSLGDSSEKLFF
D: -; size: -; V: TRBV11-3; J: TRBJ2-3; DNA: TGTGCCAGCAGCTTAGCTAGCACAGATACGCAGTATTTT; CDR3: CASSLASTDTQYF
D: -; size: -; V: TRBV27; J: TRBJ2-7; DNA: TGTGCCAGCAGTGATACAGGACGGTTCTACGAGCAGTACTTC; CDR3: CASSDTGRFYEQYF
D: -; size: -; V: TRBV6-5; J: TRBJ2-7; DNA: TGTGCCAGCACCCCCCCGGAGGGACTGGGCTACGAGCAGTACTTC; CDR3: CASTPPEGLGYEQYF
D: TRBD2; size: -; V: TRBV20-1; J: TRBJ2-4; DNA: TGCAGTGCTAGTCCCGTGCGAGCGGGAGGGGATTTAGCCTCCGTCAAAAACATTCAGTACTTC; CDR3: CSASPVRAGGDLASVKNIQYF
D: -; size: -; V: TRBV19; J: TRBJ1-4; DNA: TGTGCCAGTAGCCCAGGGACAACAACTAATGAAAAACTGTTTTTT; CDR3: CASSPGTTTNEKLFF
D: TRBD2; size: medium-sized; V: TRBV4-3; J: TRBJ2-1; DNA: TGCGCCAGCAGCCAAACTAGCGGGGCGTACAATGAGCAGTTCTTC; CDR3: CASSQTSGAYNEQFF
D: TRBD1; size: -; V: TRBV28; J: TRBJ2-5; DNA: TGTGCCAGCAGTAAGGACAGGGGAAGGCAGACCCAGTACTTC; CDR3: CASSKDRGRQTQYF
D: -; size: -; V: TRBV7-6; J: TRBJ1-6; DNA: TGTGCCAGCAGCTCGAGGCTGGGTAGCACTTCACCCCTCCACTTT; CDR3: CASSSRLGSTSPLHF
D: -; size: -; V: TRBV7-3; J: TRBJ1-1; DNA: TGTGCCAGCAGCCCCCTCGACAGCACTGAAGCTTTCTTT; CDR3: CASSPLDSTEAFF